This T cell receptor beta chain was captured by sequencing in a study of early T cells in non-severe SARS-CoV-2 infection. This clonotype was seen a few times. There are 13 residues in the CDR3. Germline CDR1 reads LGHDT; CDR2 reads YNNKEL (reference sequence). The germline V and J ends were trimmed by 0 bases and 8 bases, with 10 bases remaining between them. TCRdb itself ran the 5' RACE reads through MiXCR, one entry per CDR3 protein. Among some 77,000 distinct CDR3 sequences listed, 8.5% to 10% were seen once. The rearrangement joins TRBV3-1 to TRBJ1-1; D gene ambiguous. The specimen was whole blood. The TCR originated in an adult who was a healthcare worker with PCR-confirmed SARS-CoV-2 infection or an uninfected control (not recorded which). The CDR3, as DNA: TGTGCCAGCAGCCAAGAGGGTTCAACCGAAGCTTTCTTT. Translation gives CASSQEGSTEAFF.